The rows below give T cell receptor beta chains drawn from one sample of a study of T cell repertoires in cytomegalovirus infection. These TCRs' antigens remain unknown. TCRdb re-called the reads with MiXCR, one entry per CDR3 protein. The sample yields 900,000 to 950,000 distinct CDR3 sequences, 30% to 40% seen once. The material sequenced was cultured CD8+ T cells from PBMCs, taken from culture after CMV antigen stimulation. These receptors originate from a human donor in good health (CMV status not recorded). Some clones in this sample may be carry-over from other donors' samples. CDR3s include the opening cysteine and the closing phenylalanine or tryptophan. D genes are given only for firm matches. Not every row has a clone size; where given, it reads once, few, many or a size class.

DNA	CDR3	D	V	J	size
TGTGCCAGCAGCCCCGAGCCCCCGGGGGGGCCGTTCGAGGAGACCCAGTACTTC	CASSPEPPGGPFEETQYF	TRBD2	TRBV7-6	TRBJ2-5	-
TGTGCCAGCAGCTTAACAGAGGCTGACGAGCAGTACTTC	CASSLTEADEQYF	-	TRBV7-6	TRBJ2-7	many
TGTGCCAGTAGTCCGGGGCCAAGCTCCTACGAGCAGTACTTC	CASSPGPSSYEQYF	-	TRBV19	TRBJ2-7	few
TGTGCCAGCGAGGGCAGGCCCAATCGCAATGAGCAGTTCTTC	CASEGRPNRNEQFF	-	TRBV7-9	TRBJ2-1	few
TGCAGTGCTGGGGGTGGAGGGGACGCCTACGAGCAGTACTTC	CSAGGGGDAYEQYF	-	TRBV20-1	TRBJ2-7	few
TGTGCCAGCAGTCCCAGGGGGCTGGGTGGCTACACCTTC	CASSPRGLGGYTF	TRBD1	TRBV28	TRBJ1-2	-
TGTGCCATCAGGGGGGGGAGCACTGAAGCTTTCTTT	CAIRGGSTEAFF	-	TRBV10-3	TRBJ1-1	few
TGTGCCATCAGTGAGAGGGGACTAGCGGTGTCTTATGGCACAGATACGCAGTATTTT	CAISERGLAVSYGTDTQYF	TRBD2	TRBV10-3	TRBJ2-3	-
TGTGCCAGCAGCCCCGGGGCTAGCTCCTACGAGCAGTACTTC	CASSPGASSYEQYF	-	TRBV13	TRBJ2-7	-
TGCAGTGCTAGCAGGGTAGCAACCGAGCCCCAGTACTTC	CSASRVATEPQYF	-	TRBV20-1	TRBJ2-5	-
TGTGCCAGCAGCTTAGGGGACACAAAACTGTTTTTT	CASSLGDTKLFF	-	TRBV7-6	TRBJ1-4	-
TGTGCCAGCACCGGGACGGGAAAGGGGAATGAAAAACTGTTTTTT	CASTGTGKGNEKLFF	-	TRBV7-9	TRBJ1-4	few
TGTGTCAGCAGCTACGGGACAGGGGACGTCAATGAGCAGTTCTTC	CVSSYGTGDVNEQFF	TRBD1	TRBV7-2	TRBJ2-1	-
TGTGCCAGCAGCTCGGGACCGCCACATGAGCAGTTCTTC	CASSSGPPHEQFF	-	TRBV7-9	TRBJ2-1	-